The 6 T cell receptor beta chains listed next were all sequenced from one sample in a study of CD8+ T cells in alopecia areata. RNA was isolated and reverse transcribed to cDNA, the sequencing template. The method was immunoSEQ multiplex PCR; TCRdb's version includes in-frame clones alone and lacks a portion of them. The sample gives about 140,000 clones, 86% of which show up once; roughly 13% is in the top ten. Documented treatment: oral pan-JAK inhibitor, 5-10 mg twice daily. Here the sequenced sample was CD8+ T cells sorted from blood, taken at week 4, from a patient treated with tofacitinib. Receptors originate from a human donor with alopecia areata.

This clone was observed once. The genes are TRBV7-9 and TRBJ2-7; D ambiguous. Germline V gene data show CDR1 as SEHNR and CDR2 as FQNEAQ (reference sequence). CDR3 size: 13 residues. Trimming removed 5 bases at V and 2 bases at J, with 10 bases between. In DNA, the CDR3 is TGTGCCAGCAGCCCTCGGACGACCTACGAGCAGTACTTC. This codes for CASSPRTTYEQYF.

With regard to this clone: Other DNA sequences within the sample encode an identical CDR3. The chain is built from TRBV29-1 and TRBJ2-7, with unresolved D. The V end was cut by 4 bases, the J end by 1 base, with 8 bases between. The germline V gene encodes CDR1 SQVTM and CDR2 ANQGSEA. The CDR3 sequence is 12 residues long. The CDR3 spells CSVVAESYEQYF. CDR3 in DNA: TGCAGCGTTGTGGCAGAGTCCTACGAGCAGTACTTC.

The V gene is TRBV7-8, the J gene TRBJ2-3; 10 positions match TRBD1. The ends lost 4 bases at V and 1 base at J; junction bases unmatched: 2. Germline lookup yields CDR1 SGHVS and CDR2 FQNEAQ. This CDR3 spans 15 amino acids. CDR3 sequence reads: CASSSGTGGTDTQYF. Here the CDR3 DNA reads TGTGCCAGCAGCTCCGGGACAGGGGGCACAGATACGCAGTATTTT.

This chain links TRBV6-5 with TRBJ2-7; 9 nucleotides match TRBD1. Losses at the gene ends were 0 bases for V and 3 bases for J; bases not matched to a gene: 6. Germline V gene sequence: CDR1 MNHEY, CDR2 SVGAGI. The CDR3 has 16 amino acids. CDR3 sequence: CASSYSTTGGNYEQYF. The CDR3 DNA reads as TGTGCCAGCAGTTACTCAACGACAGGGGGGAACTACGAGCAGTACTTC.

In the case of this clone: The junction does not match germline at one end; this may be a read error. The rearrangement links TRBV29-1 to TRBJ2-1; D unclear. CDR1 SQVTM and CDR2 ANQGSEA come from the germline V gene. The CDR3 covers 10 residues. The CDR3 protein is CSVEDLGAIF. The CDR3 DNA reads TGCAGCGTTGAAGATCTTGGAGCGATCTTC.

V is TRBV7-9 and J is TRBJ2-5; 10 bases match TRBD1. V shed 6 bases, J shed 5 bases, and the junction held 6 bases outside the gene matches. The CDR3 consists of 14 residues. The V gene's germline CDR1 is SEHNR and CDR2 FQNEAQ (reference sequence). This CDR3 is CASRDRGMIETQYF. CDR3 bases: TGTGCCAGCAGGGACAGGGGGATGATTGAGACCCAGTACTTC. Full variable domain (outside the CDR3, taken from reference TRBV7-9 and TRBJ2-5): DTGVSQNPRHKITKRGQNVTFRCDPISEHNRLYWYRQTLGQGPEFLTYFQNEAQLEKSRLLSDRFSAERPKGSFSTLEIQRTEQGDSAMYLCASRDRGMIETQYFGPGTRLLVL.